The 21 T cell receptor beta chains below come from one sample, sequenced in a study of cytomegalovirus exposure and HLA in healthy donors. Use of 60 Vbeta and 13 Jbeta primers characterized the PCR. TCRdb keeps only in-frame clones here, not all; method: immunoSEQ multiplex PCR. The data show 80,000 to 100,000 clones, roughly 70% seen once. Material: PBMCs. The receptor source for this set is a man aged 25-45 years in good health and CMV-seropositive.

CDR3 sequence reads: CASSPQGQGYGYTF. CDR3 DNA sequence: TGTGCCAGCAGCCCCCAGGGACAGGGTTACGGCTACACCTTC. The chain is built from TRBV11-1 and TRBJ1-2; TRBD1 aligns across 9 bases. Trimming cost V 5 bases and J 8 bases; bases outside gene matches: 9. This CDR3 has 14 residues. Germline V gene data show CDR1 as SGHAT and CDR2 as FQDESV (reference sequence).

The J gene is TRBJ1-6, the V gene TRBV10-1, with 8 bases that match TRBD1. The germline V gene encodes CDR1 WNHNN and CDR2 SYGVQD (reference sequence). Unmatched junction bases numbered 0, after V lost 4 bases and J lost 7 bases. This CDR3 contains 13 residues. The CDR3 spells CASSAGGNSPLHF. Written as DNA, the CDR3 is TGCGCCAGCAGTGCAGGGGGCAATTCACCCCTCCACTTT.

The chain couples TRBV4-1 to TRBJ1-4; no clear D gene. V was trimmed by 3 bases and J by 7 bases, leaving 15 bases between them. Per the germline V gene, CDR1 is MGHRA and CDR2 is YSYEKL. The CDR3 is 15 amino acids. This chain's CDR3 is CASSQPPREFEKLFF. The CDR3 coding sequence is TGCGCCAGCAGCCAGCCTCCTCGGGAGTTTGAAAAACTGTTTTTT.

This chain joins TRBV25-1 and TRBJ1-4, with 7 bases aligning to TRBD1. CDR3 size: 16 residues. Germline V gene data show CDR1 as MGHDK and CDR2 as SYGVNS. V shed 4 bases, J shed 2 bases, and the junction held 7 bases outside the gene matches. The CDR3 loop is CASSALTGLTNEKLFF. CDR3 coding DNA: TGTGCCAGCAGTGCCCTGACAGGGCTTACTAATGAAAAACTGTTTTTT. Filled out from reference TRBV25-1 and TRBJ1-4, the complete variable domain reads EADIYQTPRYLVIGTGKKITLECSQTMGHDKMYWYQQDPGMELHLIHYSYGVNSTEKGDLSSESTVSRIRTEHFPLTLESARPSHTSQYLCASSALTGLTNEKLFFGSGTQLSVL.

This rearrangement joins TRBV28 to TRBJ1-5; unclear D gene. Germline-derived CDR1 and CDR2 are MDHEN and SYDVKM. Deletions cut 2 bases from V and 7 bases from J, with 9 bases between. The CDR3 consists of 13 residues. The DNA for the CDR3 is TGTGCCAGCAGTTTAACCGCCCGGCAGCCCCAGCATTTT. This translates into CASSLTARQPQHF.

This clone appeared a few times. J is TRBJ1-3 and V is TRBV7-8, with 8 nucleotides matching TRBD1. V gave up 5 bases and J gave up 2 bases; unmatched junction bases: 8. The CDR3 runs to 16 residues. Germline V gene sequence: CDR1 SGHVS, CDR2 FQNEAQ. The CDR3 DNA sequence: TGTGCCAGCAGCGTGCCGGGACAGGTTACTGGAAACACCATATATTTT. Its protein is CASSVPGQVTGNTIYF.

This chain links TRBV7-2 with TRBJ1-2, with D tentatively TRBD1 (5 bases). This CDR3 is built from 15 residues. Trimming removed 2 bases from V and 6 bases from J, with 16 bases in between. Germline CDR1 reads SGHTA; CDR2 reads FQGNSA. The CDR3: CASSLNAGEGDGYTF. CDR3 coding DNA: TGTGCCAGCAGCTTAAATGCTGGCGAAGGGGATGGCTACACCTTC.

The V and J genes are TRBV28 and TRBJ2-7, with TRBD2 matching 8 bases. CDR3 length equals 15 residues. Germline-derived CDR1 and CDR2 are MDHEN and SYDVKM. With 8 bases clipped from V and 2 bases from J, the junction kept 11 bases outside the gene matches. Here the CDR3 reads CASHSPGGATYEQYF. CDR3 DNA: TGTGCCAGCCATTCCCCGGGAGGGGCCACCTACGAGCAGTACTTC.

The chain joins TRBV19 to TRBJ2-2; D perhaps matches TRBD1 (6 bases). Germline loops: CDR1 LNHDA, CDR2 SQIVND (reference sequence). The CDR3 loop spans 15 amino acids. Trimming took 2 bases from V and 5 from J, leaving 12 bases between them. The CDR3 spells CASSISGTPTGELFF. Here the CDR3 DNA reads TGTGCCAGTAGTATATCCGGGACACCTACCGGGGAGCTGTTTTTT.

The rearrangement links TRBV5-4 to TRBJ2-5, with 7 bases lining up with TRBD2. V lost 5 bases and J lost 5; bases outside the gene matches: 6. Germline V gene sequence: CDR1 SGHNT, CDR2 YYREEE (reference sequence). This CDR3 has 13 amino acids. Here the CDR3 reads CASSLGLEETQYF. CDR3 nucleotide sequence: TGTGCCAGCAGTTTAGGACTAGAGGAGACCCAGTACTTC.

This chain uses TRBV4-1 with TRBJ1-2; maybe TRBD1 (6 bases). The CDR3 has 15 amino acids. The V end was cut by 0 bases, the J end by 8 bases, with 16 bases between. Germline values: CDR1 MGHRA, CDR2 YSYEKL. CDR3 protein: CASSQEGGPYVGYTF. CDR3 DNA sequence: TGCGCCAGCAGCCAAGAAGGGGGACCCTATGTCGGCTACACCTTC.

The chain combines TRBV28 with TRBJ2-2, with unresolved D. The V end lost 3 bases, the J end lost 5 bases, and 7 bases lay between the germline ends. The CDR3 contains 13 residues. Germline V CDR1 and CDR2: MDHEN, SYDVKM. The chain's CDR3 is CASSFSVTGELFF. The CDR3 DNA sequence: TGTGCCAGCAGTTTCTCAGTTACCGGGGAGCTGTTTTTT.

The rearrangement joins TRBV7-2 to TRBJ2-7; 7 bases are a match to TRBD1. Germline V gives CDR1 SGHTA, CDR2 FQGNSA. The CDR3 totals 15 residues. Germline trimming cut 5 bases from V and 0 bases from J; bases unmatched to any gene: 7. The CDR3 is CASSTTGIVSYEQYF. The CDR3, as DNA: TGTGCCAGCAGCACGACAGGGATCGTCTCCTACGAGCAGTACTTC.

The J gene is TRBJ2-1, the V gene TRBV25-1, with 8 bases identical to TRBD1. CDR3 length equals 12 residues. CDR1 is MGHDK, CDR2 SYGVNS, per germline. V lost 8 bases and J lost 8; bases outside the gene matches: 5. The CDR3 is CASSDRVDEQFF. The CDR3 nucleotides read TGTGCCAGCTCGGACAGGGTTGATGAGCAGTTCTTC.

The chain joins TRBV28 to TRBJ2-6; 10 bases are shared with TRBD1. The CDR3 runs 17 residues. The germline gives CDR1 MDHEN, CDR2 SYDVKM. V was clipped by 5 bases and J by 3 bases; unmatched bases: 7. DNA of the CDR3: TGTGCCAGCAGTGGCCGACAGGGGGCAGGTGGGGCCAACGTCCTGACTTTC. Translated, it gives CASSGRQGAGGANVLTF.

For this clone: Compared with germline, one end of the junction differs, possibly owing to a read error. The V gene is TRBV7-9, the J gene TRBJ2-7; the D gene is possibly TRBD1 (6 bases). CDR3 length: 15 residues. Germline CDR1 SEHNR, CDR2 FQNEAQ (reference sequence). CDR3: CSSSSSSGHLYEQYF. In DNA form, the CDR3 reads TGTTCCAGCAGCTCTTCCTCGGGACACCTCTACGAGCAGTACTTC.

This chain connects TRBV6-6 to TRBJ1-1; the D gene is possibly TRBD1 (6 bases). CDR3 length equals 15 residues. The V end lost 5 bases, the J end lost 1 base, and 14 bases lay between the germline ends. CDR1 MNHNY and CDR2 SVGAGI come from the germline V gene (reference sequence). The CDR3 DNA reads as TGTGCCAGCAGTATAGAGGGAGGGGGGAACACTGAAGCTTTCTTT. This sequence encodes CASSIEGGGNTEAFF.

The chain carries TRBV1 and TRBJ1-6. TRBV1 is designated a pseudogene. There are 15 residues in the CDR3. This CDR3 reads CTSSQDPPRNSPLHF. The CDR3 nucleotides read TGCACCAGCAGCCAAGACCCGCCCCGGAATTCACCCCTCCACTTT.

The chain is built from TRBV18 and TRBJ1-2, with 10 bases identical to TRBD1. V trimming: 3 bases; J trimming: 3 bases; junction bases outside the gene matches: 4. The CDR3 is made up of 15 amino acids. Germline CDR1 is KGHSH and CDR2 is LQKENI. CDR3 region: CASSPGQGQDYGYTF. In nucleotides, the CDR3 is TGTGCCAGCTCACCGGGACAGGGGCAGGACTATGGCTACACCTTC.

This chain uses TRBV5-1 with TRBJ1-4, with 7 positions matching TRBD1. Germline V gene data show CDR1 as SGHRS and CDR2 as YFSETQ. V was clipped by 10 bases and J by 2 bases; unmatched bases: 8. This CDR3 spans 14 amino acids. DNA for the CDR3: TGCGCCTTGACAGGGAACCGTACTAATGAAAAACTGTTTTTT. As protein: CALTGNRTNEKLFF.

V and J are TRBV7-9 and TRBJ1-1; D might be TRBD1 (5 bases). The germline V and J ends were trimmed by 5 bases and 6 bases, with 16 bases remaining between them. CDR3 length: 14 residues. Per germline, CDR1 SEHNR and CDR2 FQNEAQ (reference sequence). CDR3: CASSLSGGDAEAFF. CDR3 DNA: TGTGCCAGCAGCCTATCGGGGGGTGACGCTGAAGCTTTCTTT.